The sequence of this T cell receptor (beta chain) was determined in a study of T cell responses to AZD1222 COVID-19 vaccine. Findings and caveats of the study: Two AZD1222 doses significantly raised spike-specific TCR breadth and depth over controls. There were vaccine-associated CD4 TCRs across spike, dominant at 160-218 and 743-854. A mostly white British donor set with more females was recruited, and clonal diversity was possibly underestimated.

The method was immunoSEQ multiplex PCR; TCRdb's version includes in-frame clones alone and lacks a portion of them. This sample has approximately 30,000 clones; 78% occur once, and the top ten carry roughly 6%. A word on this clone: Its specificity is unknown.

The sample consisted of peripheral blood, taken on day 0 of AZD1222 vaccination. The sequence derives from an adult in good health.

The CDR3 DNA sequence: TGCAGCGTTGACGGGGCAGGGCACACTGAAGCTTTCTTT. This sequence encodes CSVDGAGHTEAFF. V and J are TRBV29-1 and TRBJ1-1, with TRBD1 as a possible D gene (5 bases). The CDR3 runs to 13 residues. The germline CDR1 and CDR2 sequences are SQVTM and ANQGSEA. V was trimmed by 3 bases and J by 3 bases, leaving 11 bases between them.